Here is one TCR beta chain with its context. The antigen is undetermined. Produced via immunoSEQ multiplex PCR; TCRdb's table is partial and in-frame only. Seen here are 43,000 or so clones, less than 40% observed once, and the top ten hold roughly 2.6%. Germline CDR1 reads SGHRS; CDR2 reads YFSETQ. The CDR3 covers 13 residues. Trimming shortened V by 4 bases and J by 8 bases, and 15 bases separated the two germline ends. This record belongs to a study of tumour-infiltrating T cells in Burkitt lymphoma. Study-wide context: The Burkitt lymphoma cohort spanned all epidemiological subtypes. Productive clonality predicted overall and progression-free survival. Findings of the study overall: Several public clonotypes were shared across many Burkitt lymphoma patients.

The source of this sequence is a human donor with Burkitt lymphoma. Sequenced: tumor tissue. The J gene is TRBJ1-1, the V gene TRBV5-1; weak D call: TRBD1 (5 bases). CDR3 region: CASSPPGVLEAFF. The CDR3 coding sequence is TGCGCCAGCAGCCCCCCGGGGGTCCTAGAAGCTTTCTTT.